This T cell receptor (beta chain) comes out of a study of lymphopenia after photon versus proton radiotherapy. Profiled with immunoSEQ multiplex PCR; TCRdb holds only in-frame clones, not every one. Of 10,000 to 15,000 clones detected, roughly 90% appear once; the ten largest clones hold less than 4%. The CDR3 contains 15 residues. The germline V gene has CDR1 MNHEY and CDR2 SVGAGI. Trimming at V came to 0 bases and at J to 6 bases, leaving 6 bases not matched to a gene. The genes are TRBV6-5 and TRBJ2-7; 9 nucleotides match TRBD1. The clonotype comes from a man in his fifties or sixties with pancreatic cancer. The sequencing used peripheral blood, collected from a patient treated with proton-based radiotherapy. DNA for the CDR3: TGTGCCAGCAGTTACTCCGGGACAGGGCTCGGCGAGCAGTACTTC. Translation: CASSYSGTGLGEQYF.